Listed here are 28 T cell receptor beta chains from one sample, sequenced in a study of blood T cell repertoires in COVID-19. The data were produced by immunoSEQ multiplex PCR, yet TCRdb's version contains in-frame clones alone and is incomplete. This sample carries about 38,000 clones, roughly 84% of them seen once, and the ten largest clones take over 1.5%. The sequenced sample was peripheral blood. Every receptor here comes from a man between 60 and 75 years old with COVID-19, enrolled during active disease.

The rearrangement joins TRBV10-3 to TRBJ1-2; possible D gene TRBD1, 5 bases. The CDR3 contains 12 residues. V was clipped by 8 bases and J by 4 bases, with 11 bases between them. Germline-derived CDR1 and CDR2 are ENHRY and SYGVKD. CDR3 DNA sequence: TGTGCCATCTGGGGCAGGAGCTATGGCTACACCTTC. It codes for CAIWGRSYGYTF.

This clone was detected a few times. This chain uses TRBV3-1 (or the pseudogene TRBV3-2) with TRBJ1-4; weak D call: TRBD1 (6 bases). In germline, CDR1 is LGHDT, CDR2 YNNKEL (reference sequence). V shed 5 bases and J shed 8 bases, with 9 bases lying between them. The CDR3 is 12 amino acids. CDR3 residues: CASSNREEKLFF. The CDR3 DNA sequence: TGTGCCAGCAGCAACAGGGAGGAAAAACTGTTTTTT.

V is TRBV4-2 and J is TRBJ2-5, with no clear D. The V gene lost 3 bases and the J gene lost 5 bases, with 10 bases spanning the gap. The CDR3 covers 13 residues. Germline assignment: CDR1 LGHNA and CDR2 YNFKEQ. Here the CDR3 DNA reads TGTGCCAGCAGCCAGGAGTTGCGGGAGACCCAGTACTTC. Its translation is CASSQELRETQYF.

The chain employs TRBV2 and TRBJ1-1, with D unclear. The V gene's germline CDR1 is SNHLY and CDR2 FYNNEI. There are 14 residues in the CDR3. Trimming cost V 4 bases and J 4 bases, with 13 bases left between them. The CDR3 sequence: CASSGARRGTEAFF. CDR3 nucleotide sequence: TGTGCCAGCAGTGGGGCAAGGCGGGGCACTGAAGCTTTCTTT. The full variable domain, completed using reference TRBV2 and TRBJ1-1, is EPEVTQTPSHQVTQMGQEVILRCVPISNHLYFYWYRQILGQKVEFLVSFYNNEISEKSEIFDDQFSVERPDGSNFTLKIRSTKLEDSAMYFCASSGARRGTEAFFGQGTRLTVV.

The V call is TRBV3-1 (or the pseudogene TRBV3-2), the J call TRBJ2-7; TRBD2 matches 10 bases. The V gene end was trimmed by 1 base and the J gene end by 5 bases; junction bases not matched to a gene: 8. The CDR3 spans 16 residues. Germline values: CDR1 LGHDT, CDR2 YNNKEL (reference sequence). In nucleotides, the CDR3 is TGTGCCAGCAGCCAAGTCGGGGGACTAGCGAATAACGAGCAGTACTTC. Translating it yields CASSQVGGLANNEQYF.

The chain carries TRBV3-1 (or the pseudogene TRBV3-2) and TRBJ1-2, with D possibly being TRBD1 (5 bases). CDR1 and CDR2 from the germline V gene are LGHDT and YNNKEL (reference sequence). V was clipped by 2 bases and J by 2 bases, with 12 bases between them. The CDR3 sequence is 15 residues long. The CDR3 DNA reads TGTGCCAGCAGCCAAACGCAGGGCAGGAACTATGGCTACACCTTC. Translated, it gives CASSQTQGRNYGYTF.

CDR3 nucleotide sequence: TGTGCCAGCAGTTACCGTCCGGATTCACCCCTCCACTTT. Its translation: CASSYRPDSPLHF. The genes are TRBV6-5 and TRBJ1-6; D uncertain. CDR1 and CDR2 from the germline V gene are MNHEY and SVGAGI. V lost 2 bases and J 8 bases, leaving 7 bases between the germline ends. The CDR3 is made up of 13 amino acids.

The V gene is TRBV5-6, the J gene TRBJ1-1; no firm D call. The CDR3 runs 13 residues. The V gene's germline CDR1 is SGHDT and CDR2 YYEEEE. Trimming pared 0 bases from V and 6 bases from J, leaving 9 bases between. In DNA, the CDR3 is TGTGCCAGCAGCTTGGAACCGGAGGCTGAAGCTTTCTTT. It codes for CASSLEPEAEAFF.

V and J are TRBV6-5 and TRBJ2-7, with 8 bases that match TRBD1. CDR1 and CDR2 from the germline V gene are MNHEY and SVGAGI. The CDR3 has 14 amino acids. Trimming cost V 5 bases and J 5 bases; bases outside gene matches: 8. The CDR3 protein is CASSRYRGIDEQYF. For the CDR3, the DNA is TGTGCCAGCAGTAGATACAGGGGGATCGACGAGCAGTACTTC.

The genes are TRBV19 and TRBJ1-2; D possibly corresponds to TRBD1 (5 bases). This CDR3 is 14 amino acids long. Germline CDR1 LNHDA, CDR2 SQIVND (reference sequence). The V gene lost 5 bases and the J gene lost 8 bases, with 18 bases spanning the gap. The CDR3 loop is CASSAQDSRGGYTF. The CDR3 region has the DNA TGTGCCAGTAGTGCCCAAGACAGTCGTGGGGGCTACACCTTC.

The CDR3 DNA sequence: TGTGCCAGCAGTGAGCCTAACTATGGCTACACCTTC. This translates into CASSEPNYGYTF. This rearrangement joins TRBV28 to TRBJ1-2; D is unresolved. The CDR3 sequence is 12 residues long. Germline loops: CDR1 MDHEN, CDR2 SYDVKM. Trimming removed 5 bases at V and 0 bases at J, with 4 bases between.

The genes are TRBV27 and TRBJ2-5; tentatively, D is TRBD2 (5 bases). This CDR3 contains 14 residues. The V end lost 2 bases, the J end lost 1 base, and 8 bases lay between the germline ends. CDR1 and CDR2 from the germline V gene are MNHEY and SMNVEV (reference sequence). CDR3 loop: CASSLRRTQETQYF. In nucleotides, the CDR3 is TGTGCCAGCAGTTTAAGGAGGACCCAAGAGACCCAGTACTTC.

The chain couples TRBV27 to TRBJ2-7; perhaps TRBD1 as D (6 bases). The CDR3 is 15 amino acids. Germline V gene sequence: CDR1 MNHEY, CDR2 SMNVEV (reference sequence). Trimming cost V 6 bases and J 2 bases, with 17 bases left between them. CDR3 sequence reads: CASRRGEQGAYEQYF. The CDR3 coding sequence is TGTGCCAGCAGAAGAGGCGAACAGGGCGCCTACGAGCAGTACTTC.

This clone has only a few counts. The chain employs TRBV29-1 and TRBJ1-1; D possibly corresponds to TRBD1 (6 bases). The germline gives CDR1 SQVTM, CDR2 ANQGSEA. V shed 7 bases and J shed 14 bases, with 20 bases lying between them. This CDR3 has 11 amino acids. The CDR3 coding sequence is TGCAGCGGATACCGGGGGGGGGCTAGGTTCTTT. Amino acid sequence: CSGYRGGARFF. The full variable domain, completed using reference TRBV29-1 and TRBJ1-1, is SAVISQKPSRDICQRGTSLTIQCQVDSQVTMMFWYRQQPGQSLTLIATANQGSEATYESGFVIDKFPISRPNLTFSTLTVSNMSPEDSSIYLCSGYRGGARFFGQGTRLTVV.

The chain uses TRBV12-5 and TRBJ1-1; D is unclear. This CDR3 comprises 17 residues. Per germline, CDR1 LGHNT and CDR2 FRNRAP. The V end was cut by 5 bases, the J end by 4 bases, with 23 bases between. The CDR3 sequence: CASGPPGYLQRGTEAFF. Written as DNA, the CDR3 is TGTGCTAGTGGTCCCCCGGGGTATCTTCAACGGGGCACTGAAGCTTTCTTT.

The chain employs TRBV6-5 and TRBJ1-1, with 7 bases that match TRBD1. V was clipped by 4 bases and J by 5 bases; unmatched bases: 4. Germline V lookup: CDR1 MNHEY, CDR2 SVGAGI. The CDR3 length is 13 residues. DNA for the CDR3: TGTGCCAGCAGTTCTACACAGGGGACTGAAGCTTTCTTT. It specifies CASSSTQGTEAFF.

This sequence joins TRBV11-2 and TRBJ2-1; perhaps TRBD1 as D (6 bases). V dropped 5 bases and J dropped 7 bases, with 21 bases sitting between them. Germline CDR1 SGHAT, CDR2 FQNNGV. The CDR3 is 16 residues long. CDR3 DNA: TGTGCCAGCAGCCGAGGGGGTGAGGGTTCGTGGAATGAGCAGTTCTTC. This codes for CASSRGGEGSWNEQFF. Filled out from reference TRBV11-2 and TRBJ2-1, the complete variable domain reads EAGVAQSPRYKIIEKRQSVAFWCNPISGHATLYWYQQILGQGPKLLIQFQNNGVVDDSQLPKDRFSAERLKGVDSTLKIQPAKLEDSAVYLCASSRGGEGSWNEQFFGPGTRLTVL.

V usage is TRBV28 and J usage is TRBJ2-5, with D unclear. The CDR3 consists of 12 residues. V lost 6 bases and J 3 bases, leaving 8 bases between the germline ends. Germline assignment: CDR1 MDHEN and CDR2 SYDVKM. CDR3 sequence: CASSPPEETQYF. The CDR3 region has the DNA TGTGCCAGCAGCCCGCCGGAAGAGACCCAGTACTTC. Full variable domain (missing parts from reference TRBV28 and TRBJ2-5): DVKVTQSSRYLVKRTGEKVFLECVQDMDHENMFWYRQDPGLGLRLIYFSYDVKMKEKGDIPEGYSVSREKKERFSLILESASTNQTSMYLCASSPPEETQYFGPGTRLLVL.

The V call is TRBV28, the J call TRBJ1-1; D unclear. CDR1 and CDR2 from the germline V gene are MDHEN and SYDVKM. CDR3 size: 18 residues. Trimming cost V 6 bases and J 6 bases, with 29 bases left between them. The CDR3, as DNA: TGTGCCAGCAGAGTCTCTCGGGCCGGTAGAGGGAGGATCGCTGAAGCTTTCTTT. It yields the protein CASRVSRAGRGRIAEAFF.

This clone appeared once. The chain carries TRBV6-5 and TRBJ1-1, with 7 bases that match TRBD1. This CDR3 contains 13 residues. Unmatched junction bases numbered 4, after V lost 7 bases and J lost 2 bases. Germline V lookup: CDR1 MNHEY, CDR2 SVGAGI. The CDR3 spells CASKGQINTEAFF. The CDR3 coding sequence is TGTGCCAGCAAGGGACAGATAAACACTGAAGCTTTCTTT.

The chain joins TRBV5-4 to TRBJ1-2; possibly TRBD1 for D (5 bases). Trimming left V 5 bases short and J 5 bases short, with 19 bases between. This CDR3 region has 15 residues. In germline, CDR1 is SGHNT, CDR2 YYREEE (reference sequence). CDR3 nucleotide sequence: TGTGCCAGCAGTCCCGGGGCGCGGGGTATTTATGGCTACACCTTC. Amino acid sequence: CASSPGARGIYGYTF.

This chain connects TRBV5-1 to TRBJ2-7; 10 bases map to TRBD2. Germline trimming cut 4 bases from V and 3 bases from J; bases unmatched to any gene: 4. The CDR3 is 14 residues long. Germline V gene data show CDR1 as SGHRS and CDR2 as YFSETQ. The CDR3 loop reads CASSTGTSDYEQYF. For the CDR3, the DNA is TGCGCCAGCAGCACCGGGACTAGCGACTACGAGCAGTACTTC.

This clone was observed a handful of times. The chain has TRBV5-1 and TRBJ1-2; 8 positions match TRBD1. CDR3 length: 14 amino acids. From germline, CDR1 is SGHRS and CDR2 YFSETQ. The trim removed 0 bases at V and 7 bases at J, leaving 5 bases unmatched. This CDR3 is CASSLDRGMGGYTF. For the CDR3, the DNA is TGCGCCAGCAGCTTGGACAGGGGGATGGGTGGCTACACCTTC.

V and J are TRBV19 and TRBJ1-4, with 9 bases matching TRBD1. The germline V gene encodes CDR1 LNHDA and CDR2 SQIVND (reference sequence). The CDR3 extends over 15 amino acids. Trimming removed 2 bases from V and 8 bases from J; junction bases left unmatched: 6. The CDR3 loop is CASSIRTGAAEKLFF. The CDR3 DNA reads TGTGCCAGTAGTATACGGACAGGGGCGGCAGAAAAACTGTTTTTT.

The chain has TRBV4-3 and TRBJ1-2; D is unclear. Between the trimmed V and J ends, which lost 0 bases and 8 bases, there was a span of 13 bases. Germline V gives CDR1 LGHNA, CDR2 YSLEER. The length of the CDR3 is 14 residues. Here the CDR3 reads CASSQDSGSGGYTF. In nucleotides, the CDR3 is TGCGCCAGCAGCCAAGATTCCGGCTCGGGGGGCTACACCTTC.

J is TRBJ2-1 and V is TRBV5-1, with 8 bases fitting TRBD2. In germline, CDR1 is SGHRS, CDR2 YFSETQ. The CDR3 extends over 12 amino acids. Unmatched junction bases numbered 8, after V lost 5 bases and J lost 13 bases. CDR3 sequence: CASSSSGSRQFF. The CDR3 nucleotides read TGCGCCAGCAGTTCAAGCGGGAGTCGACAGTTCTTC.

This chain uses TRBV18 with TRBJ2-1; unclear D gene. Trimming pared 5 bases from V and 4 bases from J, leaving 12 bases between. Germline lookup yields CDR1 KGHSH and CDR2 LQKENI. This CDR3 has 14 residues. The CDR3 sequence is CASSVTTIYNEQFF. The CDR3 nucleotides read TGTGCCAGCTCAGTTACTACCATTTACAATGAGCAGTTCTTC.

The gene calls are TRBV4-1 and TRBJ2-7; 7 bases map to TRBD2. The junction had 6 bases not matched to a gene; V was cut back by 1 base and J by 3 bases. The CDR3 is 15 amino acids. CDR1 is MGHRA and CDR2 is YSYEKL in the germline V gene. CDR3 protein: CASSQVDGGYYEQYF. CDR3 coding DNA: TGCGCCAGCAGCCAAGTCGACGGGGGGTACTACGAGCAGTACTTC.